What follows describes a single T cell receptor (beta chain). Its antigen is currently unknown. The data were taken from a study of cytomegalovirus exposure and HLA in healthy donors. Study findings and constraints: Cytomegalovirus association was listed for about 170 TCR beta chains.

In the PCR, 60 Vbeta and 13 Jbeta primers were used. Generated by immunoSEQ multiplex PCR, the TCRdb table keeps only in-frame clones and is missing some. Of more than 80,000 clones listed, about 84% are singletons. Germline CDR1 is MGHRA and CDR2 is YSYEKL. The CDR3 runs to 16 residues. The V end lost 1 base, the J end lost 2 bases, and 12 bases lay between the germline ends. Sequencing used PBMCs. This TCR was sampled from a girl aged 2-10 years in good health and CMV-seropositive. The rearrangement joins TRBV4-1 to TRBJ1-5; weak D call: TRBD1 (5 bases). DNA for the CDR3: TGCGCCAGCAGCCAAGGAGTCAGGGTCGGCAATCAGCCCCAGCATTTT. Translated, it gives CASSQGVRVGNQPQHF.